The clone carrying this T cell receptor (beta chain) was detected a few times. The data derive from a study of blood T cell repertoires in COVID-19. Assay: immunoSEQ multiplex PCR; the TCRdb copy retains only in-frame clones and omits some. Among around 360,000 clones listed, roughly 84% were seen once. Participant reports of clinical history set cohort assignment. Either two negative PCRs, clearance, or symptom resolution qualified Cohort 3 donors as recovered. V was trimmed by 6 bases and J by 3 bases, leaving 18 bases between them. The length of the CDR3 is 15 residues. Germline V CDR1 and CDR2: LNHDA, SQIVND (reference sequence).

Source material: PBMCs or T cells enriched from blood (not recorded which). V usage is TRBV19 and J usage is TRBJ2-7; D remains unclear. The sequence came from a woman between 25 and 40 years old who had recovered from COVID-19. Written as DNA, the CDR3 is TGTGCCAGTAGCCAAACCTCGTCACGAGACTACGAGCAGTACTTC. It encodes CASSQTSSRDYEQYF.